The rows below give T cell receptor beta chains drawn from one sample of a study of human T cells and chemical hapten exposure. From the RACE reads, TCRdb called clonotypes with MiXCR, one entry per CDR3 protein. This table holds approximately 80,000 distinct CDR3 sequences, about 11% found once. The source was whole blood, collected in connection with sensitization to the hapten diphenylcyclopropenone (DPC). All receptors come from a woman aged 45-60 years with alopecia areata. Some clones in this sample may be carry-over from other donors' samples. Each CDR3 is given with its conserved first and last residue. D genes are given only for firm matches. Size tells how often a clone was seen (once, few, many) or the class of an expanded clone, and some rows leave it out.

v_call	j_call	clone_size	d_call	cdr3_aa	cdr3_nt
TRBV28	TRBJ2-1	few	TRBD2	CASSSPGLAEPSSYNEQFF	TGTGCCAGCAGTTCCCCGGGACTAGCGGAACCGAGCTCCTACAATGAGCAGTTCTTC
TRBV2	TRBJ2-5	few	TRBD2	CASSGLAETQYF	TGTGCCAGCAGTGGACTAGCAGAGACCCAGTACTTC
TRBV12-3/TRBV12-4	TRBJ1-5	few	TRBD1	CASSFGTGVGNQPQHF	TGTGCCAGCAGTTTCGGGACAGGGGTCGGCAATCAGCCCCAGCATTTT
TRBV5-4	TRBJ2-2	few	NA	CASSRDGSNTGELFF	TGTGCCAGCAGCAGGGACGGTTCGAACACCGGGGAGCTGTTTTTT
TRBV20-1	TRBJ2-1	NA	TRBD2	CSALLGVGAGGASSYNEQFF	TGCAGTGCCCTTCTCGGGGTAGGCGCGGGGGGCGCGAGCTCCTACAATGAGCAGTTCTTC
TRBV28	TRBJ1-2	NA	NA	CASSFAQLYTF	TGTGCCAGCAGTTTCGCACAGCTCTACACCTTC
TRBV20-1	TRBJ1-1	many	NA	CSARDTGVNTEAFF	TGCAGTGCCCGTGACACTGGGGTGAACACTGAAGCTTTCTTT
TRBV3-1	TRBJ2-3	NA	NA	CASSSRAVDTQYF	TGTGCCAGCAGCTCCCGGGCGGTGGATACGCAGTATTTT
TRBV7-3	TRBJ2-7	few	TRBD1	CASSRTGEGREQYF	TGTGCCAGCAGCCGGACAGGGGAAGGTCGGGAGCAGTACTTC
TRBV5-1	TRBJ1-1	many	TRBD1	CASSPRDRENTEAFF	TGCGCCAGCAGCCCACGGGACAGGGAGAACACTGAAGCTTTCTTT
TRBV5-1	TRBJ2-7	many	TRBD1	CASQSRDRGGGEQYF	TGCGCCAGCCAGTCCCGGGACAGGGGCGGCGGCGAGCAGTACTTC
TRBV28	TRBJ1-5	NA	NA	CASAGAPSNQPQHF	TGTGCCAGCGCAGGGGCCCCCAGCAATCAGCCCCAGCATTTT
TRBV20-1	TRBJ2-2	many	NA	CSAQGSGKGTGELFF	TGCAGTGCCCAGGGGTCGGGAAAGGGCACCGGGGAGCTGTTTTTT
TRBV29-1	TRBJ2-1	NA	TRBD2	CSVESLAGHYNEQFF	TGCAGCGTTGAATCGCTAGCGGGGCACTACAATGAGCAGTTCTTC
TRBV11-2	TRBJ2-2	many	NA	CASSIWTVNTGELFF	TGTGCCAGCAGCATTTGGACAGTTAACACCGGGGAGCTGTTTTTT
TRBV30	TRBJ1-6	many	NA	CAWENLNSYNSPLHF	TGTGCCTGGGAAAATTTAAATTCCTATAATTCACCCCTCCACTTT
TRBV20-1	TRBJ1-4	few	NA	CSASGAGAGVEKLFF	TGCAGTGCTAGTGGCGCTGGGGCGGGCGTTGAAAAACTGTTTTTT